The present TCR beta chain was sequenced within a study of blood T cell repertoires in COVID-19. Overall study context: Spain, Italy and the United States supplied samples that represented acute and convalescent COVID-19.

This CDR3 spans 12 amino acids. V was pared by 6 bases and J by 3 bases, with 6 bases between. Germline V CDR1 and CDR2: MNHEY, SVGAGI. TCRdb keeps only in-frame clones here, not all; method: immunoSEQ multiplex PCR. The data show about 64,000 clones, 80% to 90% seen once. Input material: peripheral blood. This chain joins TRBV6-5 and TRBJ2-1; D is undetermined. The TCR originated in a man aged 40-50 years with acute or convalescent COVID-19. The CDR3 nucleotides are TGTGCCAGCAGCGCGGTCTACAATGAGCAGTTCTTC. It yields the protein CASSAVYNEQFF.